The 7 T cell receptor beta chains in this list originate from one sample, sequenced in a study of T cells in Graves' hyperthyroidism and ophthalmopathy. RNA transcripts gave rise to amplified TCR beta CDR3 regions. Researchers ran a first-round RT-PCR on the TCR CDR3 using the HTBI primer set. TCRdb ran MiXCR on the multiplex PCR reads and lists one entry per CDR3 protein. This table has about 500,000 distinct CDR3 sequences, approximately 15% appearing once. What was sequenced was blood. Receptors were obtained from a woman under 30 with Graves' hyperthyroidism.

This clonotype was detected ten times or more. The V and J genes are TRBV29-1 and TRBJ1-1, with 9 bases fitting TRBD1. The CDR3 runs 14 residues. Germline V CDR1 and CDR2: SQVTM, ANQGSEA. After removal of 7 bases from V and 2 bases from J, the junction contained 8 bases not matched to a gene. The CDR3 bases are TGCAGCGGTACAGGGGGCGAGAGTAACACTGAAGCTTTCTTT. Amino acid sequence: CSGTGGESNTEAFF.

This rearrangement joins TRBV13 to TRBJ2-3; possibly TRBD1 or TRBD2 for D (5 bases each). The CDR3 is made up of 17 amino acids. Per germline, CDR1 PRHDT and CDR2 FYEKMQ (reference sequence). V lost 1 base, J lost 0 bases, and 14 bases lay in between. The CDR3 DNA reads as TGTGCCAGCAGCTTAGACGGGGCCAGGTCTAGCACAGATACGCAGTATTTT. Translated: CASSLDGARSSTDTQYF.

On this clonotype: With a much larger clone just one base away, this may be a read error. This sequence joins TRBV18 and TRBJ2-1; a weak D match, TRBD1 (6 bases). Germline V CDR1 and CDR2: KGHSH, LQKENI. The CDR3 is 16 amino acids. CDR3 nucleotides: TGTGCCAGCTTACCACGGCAGGGGTTTACTAGTGTTGAGCAGTTCTTC. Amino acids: CASLPRQGFTSVEQFF.

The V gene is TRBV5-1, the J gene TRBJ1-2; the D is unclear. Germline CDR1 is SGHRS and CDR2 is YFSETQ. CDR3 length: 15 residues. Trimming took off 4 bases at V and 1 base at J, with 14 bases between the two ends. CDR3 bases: TGCGCCAGCAGCCACACCGACGGAGTTAACTATGGCTACACCTTC. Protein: CASSHTDGVNYGYTF.

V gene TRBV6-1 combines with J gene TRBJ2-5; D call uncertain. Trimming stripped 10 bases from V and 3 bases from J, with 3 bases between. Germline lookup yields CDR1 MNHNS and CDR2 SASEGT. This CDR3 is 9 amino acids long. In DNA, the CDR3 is TGTGCCACAAAAGAGACCCAGTACTTC. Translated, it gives CATKETQYF.

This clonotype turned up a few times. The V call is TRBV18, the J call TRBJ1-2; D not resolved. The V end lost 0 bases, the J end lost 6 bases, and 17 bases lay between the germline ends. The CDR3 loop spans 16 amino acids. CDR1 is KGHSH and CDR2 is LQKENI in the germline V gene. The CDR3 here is CASSPPGRIETDGYTF. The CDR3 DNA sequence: TGTGCCAGCTCACCACCTGGGCGGATAGAAACTGATGGCTACACCTTC.

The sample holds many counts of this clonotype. The DNA for the CDR3 is TGTGCCAGCAGCCAAGGTGGTGGCAATCAGCCCCAGCATTTT. Translated: CASSQGGGNQPQHF. J is TRBJ1-5 and V is TRBV3-1, with no clear D. The V end lost 1 base, the J end lost 2 bases, and 6 bases lay between the germline ends. The germline V gene has CDR1 LGHDT and CDR2 YNNKEL (reference sequence). The CDR3 length is 14 residues. The full variable domain, rest sourced from reference TRBV3-1 and TRBJ1-5, is DTAVSQTPKYLVTQMGNDKSIKCEQNLGHDTMYWYKQDSKKFLKIMFSYNNKELIINETVPNRFSPKSPDKAHLNLHINSLELGDSAVYFCASSQGGGNQPQHFGDGTRLSIL.